A selection of T cell receptor beta chains follows, all from one sample in a study of cytomegalovirus exposure and HLA in healthy donors. Generated by immunoSEQ multiplex PCR, the TCRdb table keeps only in-frame clones and is missing some. This repertoire shows 65,000 to 80,000 clones, about 78% found once; its top ten account for about 9.5%. The material sequenced was PBMCs. These receptors all stem from a woman aged 40 to 50 in good health and CMV-seropositive. CDR3s include the opening cysteine and the closing phenylalanine or tryptophan. D genes are given only for firm matches. Expanded clones are given a class, and other clones once, few, many or no size at all.

d_call: .; clone_size: .; j_call: TRBJ2-7; v_call: TRBV21-1; cdr3_aa: CASMRGNHEQYF; cdr3_nt: TGTGCCAGCATGAGAGGTAACCACGAGCAGTACTTC
d_call: .; clone_size: .; j_call: TRBJ2-7; v_call: TRBV2; cdr3_aa: CASSDSAYEQYF; cdr3_nt: TGTGCCAGCAGCGACTCAGCCTACGAGCAGTACTTC
d_call: TRBD1; clone_size: few; j_call: TRBJ2-3; v_call: TRBV9; cdr3_aa: CASSPQGAPTDTQYF; cdr3_nt: TGTGCCAGCAGCCCCCAGGGGGCACCCACAGATACGCAGTATTTT
d_call: .; clone_size: .; j_call: TRBJ1-1; v_call: TRBV6-5; cdr3_aa: CASSYPREGVNTEAFF; cdr3_nt: TGTGCCAGCAGTTACCCGCGGGAGGGGGTGAACACTGAAGCTTTCTTT
d_call: .; clone_size: .; j_call: TRBJ2-4; v_call: TRBV5-1; cdr3_aa: CASSVGQSTKNIQYF; cdr3_nt: TGCGCCAGCAGCGTAGGACAGTCAACCAAAAACATTCAGTACTTC
d_call: .; clone_size: .; j_call: TRBJ2-1; v_call: TRBV4-1; cdr3_aa: CASSRTDVQGNEQFF; cdr3_nt: TGCGCCAGCAGCAGGACCGACGTCCAGGGCAATGAGCAGTTCTTC
d_call: .; clone_size: few; j_call: TRBJ1-6; v_call: TRBV11-2; cdr3_aa: CASSPGGRGSPLHF; cdr3_nt: TGTGCCAGCAGCCCCGGAGGGAGAGGATCACCCCTCCACTTT
d_call: TRBD1; clone_size: few; j_call: TRBJ2-7; v_call: TRBV4-1; cdr3_aa: CASSPTGTGGFNEQYF; cdr3_nt: TGCGCCAGCAGTCCGACCGGGACAGGGGGCTTCAACGAGCAGTACTTC
d_call: .; clone_size: .; j_call: TRBJ1-5; v_call: TRBV25-1; cdr3_aa: CASSESGGQPQHF; cdr3_nt: TGTGCCAGCAGTGAATCGGGGGGCCAGCCCCAGCATTTT
d_call: .; clone_size: .; j_call: TRBJ2-1; v_call: TRBV9; cdr3_aa: CASSPHLAGRYNEQFF; cdr3_nt: TGTGCCAGCAGCCCCCATCTCGCGGGGCGGTACAATGAGCAGTTCTTC
d_call: .; clone_size: .; j_call: TRBJ2-7; v_call: TRBV7-9; cdr3_aa: CASSPYPEGAYEQYF; cdr3_nt: TGTGCCAGCAGCCCTTATCCGGAGGGGGCGTACGAGCAGTACTTC
d_call: .; clone_size: .; j_call: TRBJ1-4; v_call: TRBV30; cdr3_aa: CAWGRGLNEKLFF; cdr3_nt: TGTGCCTGGGGGAGGGGTCTTAATGAAAAACTGTTTTTT
d_call: .; clone_size: .; j_call: TRBJ2-5; v_call: TRBV28; cdr3_aa: CASSFQRTKETQYF; cdr3_nt: TGTGCCAGCAGTTTTCAGCGGACGAAAGAGACCCAGTACTTC